This T cell receptor beta chain was sequenced during a study of T cells in Graves' hyperthyroidism and ophthalmopathy. Study as a whole: Prior to any treatment, at the point of initial diagnosis, peripheral blood was collected.

The V gene's germline CDR1 is MDHEN and CDR2 SYDVKM. With V trimmed by 1 base and J by 7 bases, 6 bases remained unmatched. CDR3 length: 15 amino acids. The table lists this clonotype with many counts. There were TCR beta CDR3 regions amplified from RNA transcripts. The HTBI primer set drove a first-round RT-PCR of the TCR CDR3. TCRdb independently ran MiXCR on the multiplex PCR reads; one entry per CDR3 protein. The data contain hundreds of thousands of distinct CDR3 sequences, roughly 13% of them singletons. The chain links TRBV28 to TRBJ1-1; 10 bases are a match to TRBD1. The sequence came from a woman aged 40 to 50 with Graves' ophthalmopathy. The sequencing input was blood. The CDR3 DNA follows: TGTGCCAGCAGTTTATATCGGACAGGGGGTGATGAAGCTTTCTTT. Amino acids: CASSLYRTGGDEAFF. The full variable domain, completed using reference TRBV28 and TRBJ1-1, is DVKVTQSSRYLVKRTGEKVFLECVQDMDHENMFWYRQDPGLGLRLIYFSYDVKMKEKGDIPEGYSVSREKKERFSLILESASTNQTSMYLCASSLYRTGGDEAFFGQGTRLTVV.